This T cell receptor (beta chain) emerged from a study of blood T cell repertoires in COVID-19. Data came from immunoSEQ multiplex PCR; TCRdb stores just in-frame clones and leaves some out. Here the sample spans roughly 250,000 clones, approximately 85% being singletons. Looked up from germline, CDR1 is SGHDT and CDR2 is YYEEEE. Trimming pared 1 base from V and 5 bases from J, leaving 19 bases between. There are 17 residues in the CDR3. What was sequenced was peripheral blood. The receptor was derived from a woman in her twenties or thirties with acute or convalescent COVID-19. This sequence joins TRBV5-6 and TRBJ2-1, with unresolved D. This CDR3 is CASSLRQANLLHNEQFF. CDR3 sequence (DNA): TGTGCCAGCAGCTTGAGGCAGGCGAACCTCCTACACAATGAGCAGTTCTTC.